The present entry profiles one TCR beta chain with its context. What it binds is not known. Clones were sequenced by immunoSEQ multiplex PCR, and TCRdb holds only the in-frame ones, with some missing. The table has about 100,000 clones, about 89% seen once. The data were taken from a study of OX40 agonist ivuxolimab in advanced cancers. Study-level background: Patients undergoing dose escalation presented with hepatocellular carcinoma, melanoma, renal cell or head and neck cancer. Partial responses were recorded for three patients, including one with hepatocellular carcinoma and two with cutaneous melanoma. Study-wide results and limits: There were also nonresponders showing low normalized T-cell clonal expansion. Expanded clones were, on average, more numerous in CD8+ T cells than in CD4+.

The sequence was obtained from an adult with an advanced solid tumor such as melanoma, head and neck, liver or kidney cancer. The sequenced sample was CD4+ or CD8+ T cells sorted from blood, obtained in a trial of the OX40 agonist ivuxolimab.

CDR3 loop: CASSDLAANTGELFF. CDR3 coding DNA: TGTGCCAGCAGTGATCTAGCGGCGAACACCGGGGAGCTGTTTTTT. This chain links TRBV2 with TRBJ2-2; 7 nucleotides match TRBD2. The CDR3 runs 15 residues. Germline values: CDR1 SNHLY, CDR2 FYNNEI. V shed 3 bases, J shed 0 bases, and the junction held 1 base outside the gene matches.